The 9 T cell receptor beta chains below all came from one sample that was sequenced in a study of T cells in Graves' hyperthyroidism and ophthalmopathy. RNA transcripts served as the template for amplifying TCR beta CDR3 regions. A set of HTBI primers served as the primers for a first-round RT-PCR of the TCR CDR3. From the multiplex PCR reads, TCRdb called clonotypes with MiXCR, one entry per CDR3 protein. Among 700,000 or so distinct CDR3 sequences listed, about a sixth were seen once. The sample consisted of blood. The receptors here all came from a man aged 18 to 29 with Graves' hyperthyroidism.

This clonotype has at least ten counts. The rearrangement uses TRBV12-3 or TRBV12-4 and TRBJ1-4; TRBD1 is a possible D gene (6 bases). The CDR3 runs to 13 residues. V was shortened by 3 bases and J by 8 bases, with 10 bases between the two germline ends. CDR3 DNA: TGTGCCAGCAGTTTTAACCAGGGGGAAAAACTGTTTTTT. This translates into CASSFNQGEKLFF.

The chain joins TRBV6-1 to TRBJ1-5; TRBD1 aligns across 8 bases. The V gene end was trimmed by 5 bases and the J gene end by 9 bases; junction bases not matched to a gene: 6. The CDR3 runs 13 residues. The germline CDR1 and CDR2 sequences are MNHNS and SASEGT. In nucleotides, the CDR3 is TGTGCCAGCAGTTATACAGGGGGAGCGCCCCAGCATTTT. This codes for CASSYTGGAPQHF.

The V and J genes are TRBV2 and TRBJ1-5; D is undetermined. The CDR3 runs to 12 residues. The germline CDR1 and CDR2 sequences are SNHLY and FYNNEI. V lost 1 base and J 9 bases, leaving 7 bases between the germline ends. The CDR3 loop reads CASSEGFGPQHF. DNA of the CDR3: TGTGCCAGCAGTGAAGGGTTCGGGCCCCAGCATTTT.

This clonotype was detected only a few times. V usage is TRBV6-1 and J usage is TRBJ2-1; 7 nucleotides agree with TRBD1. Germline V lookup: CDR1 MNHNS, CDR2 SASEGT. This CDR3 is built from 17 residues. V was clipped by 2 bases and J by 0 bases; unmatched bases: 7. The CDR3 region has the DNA TGTGCCAGCAGTGAAATCTTGGCAGGGGGCTCCTACAATGAGCAGTTCTTC. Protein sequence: CASSEILAGGSYNEQFF.

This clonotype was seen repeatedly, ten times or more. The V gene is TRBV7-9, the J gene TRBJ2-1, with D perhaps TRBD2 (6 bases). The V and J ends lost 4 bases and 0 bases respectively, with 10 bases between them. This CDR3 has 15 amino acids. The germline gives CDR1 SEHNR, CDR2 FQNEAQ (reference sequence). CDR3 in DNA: TGTGCCAGCAGCTCCCGCGGGACCTCCTACAATGAGCAGTTCTTC. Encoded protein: CASSSRGTSYNEQFF.

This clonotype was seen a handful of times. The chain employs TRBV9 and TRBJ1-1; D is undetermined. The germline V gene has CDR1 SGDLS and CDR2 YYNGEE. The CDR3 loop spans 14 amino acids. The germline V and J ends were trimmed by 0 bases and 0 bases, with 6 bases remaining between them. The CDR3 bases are TGTGCCAGCAGCGTAGGGTTAATGAACACTGAAGCTTTCTTT. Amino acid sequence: CASSVGLMNTEAFF.

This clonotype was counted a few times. As DNA, the CDR3 is TGTGCCAGCAAGACCGGGACAGGGGGCTACGAGCAGTACTTC. Amino acid sequence: CASKTGTGGYEQYF. V gene TRBV7-2 combines with J gene TRBJ2-7; 11 bases line up with TRBD1. Per the germline V gene, CDR1 is SGHTA and CDR2 is FQGNSA. This CDR3 is 14 amino acids long. With V trimmed by 7 bases and J by 3 bases, 5 bases remained unmatched.

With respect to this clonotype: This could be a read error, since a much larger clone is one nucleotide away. CDR3: CASMGGRAGNEQSF. As DNA, the CDR3 is TGTGCCAGCATGGGCGGGAGGGCCGGTAATGAGCAGTCCTTC. This chain links TRBV2 with TRBJ2-1; 9 nucleotides match TRBD2. Germline-derived CDR1 and CDR2 are SNHLY and FYNNEI. This CDR3 has 14 amino acids.

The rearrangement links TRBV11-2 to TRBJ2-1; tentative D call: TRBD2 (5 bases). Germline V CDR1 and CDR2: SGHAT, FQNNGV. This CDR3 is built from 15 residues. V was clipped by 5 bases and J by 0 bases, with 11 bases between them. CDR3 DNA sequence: TGTGCCAGCAGCCACCGACGGGACTCCTACAATGAGCAGTTCTTC. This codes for CASSHRRDSYNEQFF.